Listed below are T cell receptor beta chains from one sample, sequenced in a study of cytomegalovirus exposure and HLA in healthy donors. Sequenced by immunoSEQ multiplex PCR; TCRdb stores in-frame clones only, minus some. The profile covers 90,000 to 150,000 clones, with approximately 80% appearing a single time and 1.5% to 2% taken by the ten largest. Sequences were obtained from PBMCs. These receptors came from a man aged 35 to 55 in good health and CMV-seronegative. Both conserved end residues are part of each CDR3. The D gene is left open where the match is weak. Only part of the rows carry a size: once, few, many, or a class if the clone is expanded.

CDR3 DNA: TGTGCCAGTAAATGGGCCCTAGGGACAAACCCCGGGGAGCTGTTTTTT
CDR3 protein: CASKWALGTNPGELFF
clone size: .
D gene: .
V gene: TRBV19
J gene: TRBJ2-2

CDR3 DNA: TGTGCCTGGAGCCCTTTCAGTAGGGGATTGGAGACCCAGTACTTC
CDR3 protein: CAWSPFSRGLETQYF
clone size: .
D gene: .
V gene: TRBV30
J gene: TRBJ2-5

CDR3 DNA: TGTGCCAGTAGTATCGGGCTAGCGGGACAAGAGACCCAGTACTTC
CDR3 protein: CASSIGLAGQETQYF
clone size: few
D gene: TRBD2
V gene: TRBV19
J gene: TRBJ2-5

CDR3 DNA: TGTGCCAGCAGCCAAGAAAGAGGGCGAGCTTTCTTT
CDR3 protein: CASSQERGRAFF
clone size: .
D gene: .
V gene: TRBV14
J gene: TRBJ1-1

CDR3 DNA: TGTGCCAGTAGTGCAGGGAGGGTCTACGAGCAGTACTTC
CDR3 protein: CASSAGRVYEQYF
clone size: .
D gene: TRBD2
V gene: TRBV19
J gene: TRBJ2-7

CDR3 DNA: TGTGCTAGTAGTATCCAGAGGAGCTCCTATAATTCACCCCTCCACTTT
CDR3 protein: CASSIQRSSYNSPLHF
clone size: .
D gene: .
V gene: TRBV19
J gene: TRBJ1-6

CDR3 DNA: TGTGCCAGCAGCAGAATAACCGGGACAGGGGTTAACACCGGGGAGCTGTTTTTT
CDR3 protein: CASSRITGTGVNTGELFF
clone size: .
D gene: TRBD1
V gene: TRBV27
J gene: TRBJ2-2

CDR3 DNA: TGTGCCAGCAGTCCTTGGGGGACAGGGAGTGGAAACACCATATATTTT
CDR3 protein: CASSPWGTGSGNTIYF
clone size: .
D gene: TRBD1
V gene: TRBV6-6
J gene: TRBJ1-3

CDR3 DNA: TGTGCCAGCAGCGACAGGGACCCCTATGGCTACACCTTC
CDR3 protein: CASSDRDPYGYTF
clone size: .
D gene: TRBD1
V gene: TRBV2
J gene: TRBJ1-2

CDR3 DNA: TGTGCCAGCAGCTTATGGACACCCTCTGGGGCCAACGGCCTGACTTTC
CDR3 protein: CASSLWTPSGANGLTF
clone size: .
D gene: .
V gene: TRBV7-2
J gene: TRBJ2-6

CDR3 DNA: TGTGCCAGCAGCCCGGGGTTCCCCCAAGAGACCCAGTACTTC
CDR3 protein: CASSPGFPQETQYF
clone size: .
D gene: .
V gene: TRBV7-9
J gene: TRBJ2-5

CDR3 DNA: TGCGCCAGCAGTCTGGACAGGGCCCAACGAGGCTACACCTTC
CDR3 protein: CASSLDRAQRGYTF
clone size: few
D gene: TRBD1
V gene: TRBV5-1
J gene: TRBJ1-2

CDR3 DNA: TGTGCCAGCAGTTTGGGGCCAAGTGGGGAAAAACTGTTTTTT
CDR3 protein: CASSLGPSGEKLFF
clone size: few
D gene: .
V gene: TRBV28
J gene: TRBJ1-4

CDR3 DNA: TGTGCCAGCAGCTTGGACATTTACGAGCAGTACTTC
CDR3 protein: CASSLDIYEQYF
clone size: .
D gene: .
V gene: TRBV5-5
J gene: TRBJ2-7

CDR3 DNA: TGCAGCGTCCAAACAGGGGATGGCGGGGAGCTGTTTTTT
CDR3 protein: CSVQTGDGGELFF
clone size: .
D gene: TRBD1
V gene: TRBV29-1
J gene: TRBJ2-2

CDR3 DNA: TGTGCCAGCAGTTACTTTGAACTAGCGGGAGCGGAGACCCAGTACTTC
CDR3 protein: CASSYFELAGAETQYF
clone size: .
D gene: TRBD2
V gene: TRBV6-5
J gene: TRBJ2-5

CDR3 DNA: TGCGCCAGCAGCTTCCAGGGGAACACTGAAGCTTTCTTT
CDR3 protein: CASSFQGNTEAFF
clone size: .
D gene: .
V gene: TRBV5-1
J gene: TRBJ1-1

CDR3 DNA: TGTGCTAGCAGCTTAGATAGCATCACAGATACGCAGTATTTT
CDR3 protein: CASSLDSITDTQYF
clone size: .
D gene: .
V gene: TRBV7-7
J gene: TRBJ2-3

CDR3 DNA: TGTGCCAGCAGCTTAGAGCTCGCGTGGGGGCGCGGGGGTGACACTGAAGCTTTCTTT
CDR3 protein: CASSLELAWGRGGDTEAFF
clone size: .
D gene: .
V gene: TRBV7-9
J gene: TRBJ1-1

CDR3 DNA: TGTGCCAGCACTAAGGACAGGGCGGGGACCGGGGAGCTGTTTTTT
CDR3 protein: CASTKDRAGTGELFF
clone size: .
D gene: TRBD1
V gene: TRBV2
J gene: TRBJ2-2

CDR3 DNA: TGTGCCAGCAGTGAAGTTCAGGGGCGTCATTCACCCCTCCACTTT
CDR3 protein: CASSEVQGRHSPLHF
clone size: .
D gene: .
V gene: TRBV6-1
J gene: TRBJ1-6

CDR3 DNA: TGTGCCAGCACTCCCCAGGGACATCTCTATGGCTACACCTTC
CDR3 protein: CASTPQGHLYGYTF
clone size: .
D gene: .
V gene: TRBV28
J gene: TRBJ1-2

CDR3 DNA: TGTGCCAGCAGCGAATCCAACAGTCAGTACTTC
CDR3 protein: CASSESNSQYF
clone size: .
D gene: .
V gene: TRBV7-2
J gene: TRBJ2-4

CDR3 DNA: TGTGCCAGTAGTAGACGACAGGGGTACAATGAGCAGTTCTTC
CDR3 protein: CASSRRQGYNEQFF
clone size: .
D gene: TRBD1
V gene: TRBV19
J gene: TRBJ2-1

CDR3 DNA: TGTGCCAGCAGTTTATTTCAGGGCTACGAGCAGTACTTC
CDR3 protein: CASSLFQGYEQYF
clone size: .
D gene: .
V gene: TRBV27
J gene: TRBJ2-7

CDR3 DNA: TGCGCCAGCAGCCTCACCAGGGGCCTCGACGTCTCCGGCTATGGCTACACCTTC
CDR3 protein: CASSLTRGLDVSGYGYTF
clone size: .
D gene: .
V gene: TRBV4-3
J gene: TRBJ1-2

CDR3 DNA: TGCGCCAGCAGCCACGCCGGGACTAGCGGGAGATCTGGCCAAGAGACCCAGTACTTC
CDR3 protein: CASSHAGTSGRSGQETQYF
clone size: few
D gene: TRBD2
V gene: TRBV4-1
J gene: TRBJ2-5

CDR3 DNA: TGTGCCAGCTCACCGGGAGGAAACACTGAAGCTTTCTTT
CDR3 protein: CASSPGGNTEAFF
clone size: once
D gene: .
V gene: TRBV18
J gene: TRBJ1-1

CDR3 DNA: TGCGCCAGCAGCCACGGTTACGGGAACTACGAGCAGTACTTC
CDR3 protein: CASSHGYGNYEQYF
clone size: .
D gene: .
V gene: TRBV4-3
J gene: TRBJ2-7

CDR3 DNA: TGTGCCAGCAGCCCCCGGGCAGTTTTGGAAAAAGGGGCCCAGTACTTC
CDR3 protein: CASSPRAVLEKGAQYF
clone size: .
D gene: .
V gene: TRBV7-8
J gene: TRBJ2-5

CDR3 DNA: TGTGCCAGTAGTATTGTGTTGGGGGGTTCTGAAGCTTTCTTT
CDR3 protein: CASSIVLGGSEAFF
clone size: few
D gene: .
V gene: TRBV19
J gene: TRBJ1-1

CDR3 DNA: TGTGCCAGCAGCTTGGAGGCAGGGGCGCTGGCCTATGGCTACACCTTC
CDR3 protein: CASSLEAGALAYGYTF
clone size: once
D gene: .
V gene: TRBV5-4
J gene: TRBJ1-2

CDR3 DNA: TGCGCCAGCAGCCTGGGGGAGAGTCGAAACTATGGCTACACCTTC
CDR3 protein: CASSLGESRNYGYTF
clone size: .
D gene: .
V gene: TRBV5-1
J gene: TRBJ1-2

CDR3 DNA: TGTGCCAGCCTCGAAGCTAATAGCAATCAGCCCCAGCATTTT
CDR3 protein: CASLEANSNQPQHF
clone size: .
D gene: .
V gene: TRBV6-6
J gene: TRBJ1-5

CDR3 DNA: TGTGCCAGCAGGGGGGCTGGTCAGCCCCAGCATTTT
CDR3 protein: CASRGAGQPQHF
clone size: .
D gene: .
V gene: TRBV28
J gene: TRBJ1-5

CDR3 DNA: TGCAGCGTTGGGGTAGGGGGCGGCTACGAGCAGTACTTC
CDR3 protein: CSVGVGGGYEQYF
clone size: .
D gene: TRBD1
V gene: TRBV29-1
J gene: TRBJ2-7

CDR3 DNA: TGTGCCAGCAGTGAAGTTGGGGGCTCAGATACGCAGTATTTT
CDR3 protein: CASSEVGGSDTQYF
clone size: .
D gene: .
V gene: TRBV6-1
J gene: TRBJ2-3